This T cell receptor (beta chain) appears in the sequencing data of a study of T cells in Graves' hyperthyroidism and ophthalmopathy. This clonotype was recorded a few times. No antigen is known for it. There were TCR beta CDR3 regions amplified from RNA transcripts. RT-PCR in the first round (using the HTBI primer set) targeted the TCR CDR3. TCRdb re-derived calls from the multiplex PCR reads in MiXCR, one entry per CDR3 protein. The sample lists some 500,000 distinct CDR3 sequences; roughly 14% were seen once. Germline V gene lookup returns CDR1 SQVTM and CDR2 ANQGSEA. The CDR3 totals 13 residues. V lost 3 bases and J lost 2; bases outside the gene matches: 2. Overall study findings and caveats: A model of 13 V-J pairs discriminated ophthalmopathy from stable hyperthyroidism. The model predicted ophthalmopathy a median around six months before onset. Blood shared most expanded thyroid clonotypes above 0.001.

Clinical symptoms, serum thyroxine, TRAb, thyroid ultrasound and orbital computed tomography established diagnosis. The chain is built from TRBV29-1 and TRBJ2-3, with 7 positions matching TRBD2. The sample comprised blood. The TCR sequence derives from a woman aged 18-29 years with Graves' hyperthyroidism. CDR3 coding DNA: TGCAGCGTTGATGGGACTAACACAGATACGCAGTATTTT. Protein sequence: CSVDGTNTDTQYF.